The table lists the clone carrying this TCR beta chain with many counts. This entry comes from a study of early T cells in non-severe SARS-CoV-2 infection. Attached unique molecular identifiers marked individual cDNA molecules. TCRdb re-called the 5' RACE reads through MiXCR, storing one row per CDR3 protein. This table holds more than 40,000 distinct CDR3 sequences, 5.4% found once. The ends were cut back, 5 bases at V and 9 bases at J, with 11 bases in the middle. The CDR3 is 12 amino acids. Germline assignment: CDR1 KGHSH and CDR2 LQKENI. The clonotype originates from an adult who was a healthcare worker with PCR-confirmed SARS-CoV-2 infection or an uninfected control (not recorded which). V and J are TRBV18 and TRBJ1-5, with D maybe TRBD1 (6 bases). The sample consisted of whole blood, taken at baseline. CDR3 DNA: TGTGCCAGCTCAACGACAGGACGGCCCCAGCATTTT. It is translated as CASSTTGRPQHF.